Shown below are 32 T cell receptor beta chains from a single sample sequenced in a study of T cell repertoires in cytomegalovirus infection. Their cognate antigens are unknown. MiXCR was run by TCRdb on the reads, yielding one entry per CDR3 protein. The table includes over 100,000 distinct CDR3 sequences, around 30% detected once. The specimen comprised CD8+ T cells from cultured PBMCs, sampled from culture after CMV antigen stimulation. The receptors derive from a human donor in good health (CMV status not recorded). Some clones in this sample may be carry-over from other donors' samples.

As DNA, the CDR3 is TGTGCCAGCAGCCCCGGACTAGCGGAGCATGAGCAGTTCTTC. Its translation: CASSPGLAEHEQFF. The chain joins TRBV7-3 to TRBJ2-1, with 10 bases matching TRBD2. Germline trimming cut 5 bases from V and 8 bases from J; bases unmatched to any gene: 6. Per germline, CDR1 SGHTA and CDR2 FQGTGA. The CDR3 runs 14 residues.

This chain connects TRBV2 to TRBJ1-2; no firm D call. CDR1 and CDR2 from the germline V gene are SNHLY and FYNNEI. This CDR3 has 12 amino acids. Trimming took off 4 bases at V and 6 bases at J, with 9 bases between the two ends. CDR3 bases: TGTGCCAGCAGTGCGAGTTATCATGGCTACACCTTC. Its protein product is CASSASYHGYTF.

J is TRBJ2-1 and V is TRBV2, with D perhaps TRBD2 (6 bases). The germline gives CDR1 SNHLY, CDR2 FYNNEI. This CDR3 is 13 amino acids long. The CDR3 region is CAPRGLGVNEQFF. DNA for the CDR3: TGTGCACCGCGGGGTCTAGGGGTCAATGAGCAGTTCTTC.

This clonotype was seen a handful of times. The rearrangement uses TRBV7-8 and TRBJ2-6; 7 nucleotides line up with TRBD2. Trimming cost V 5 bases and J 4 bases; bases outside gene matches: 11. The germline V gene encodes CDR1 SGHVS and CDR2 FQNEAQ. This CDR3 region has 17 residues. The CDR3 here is CASSPRLAGAGANVLTF. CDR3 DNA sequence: TGTGCCAGCAGCCCCCGCCTCGCGGGAGCGGGGGCCAACGTCCTGACTTTC.

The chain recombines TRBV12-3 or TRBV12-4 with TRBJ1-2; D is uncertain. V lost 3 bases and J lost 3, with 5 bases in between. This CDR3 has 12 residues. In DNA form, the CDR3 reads TGTGCCAGCAGTTTCTGGGACTATGGCTACACCTTC. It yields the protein CASSFWDYGYTF.

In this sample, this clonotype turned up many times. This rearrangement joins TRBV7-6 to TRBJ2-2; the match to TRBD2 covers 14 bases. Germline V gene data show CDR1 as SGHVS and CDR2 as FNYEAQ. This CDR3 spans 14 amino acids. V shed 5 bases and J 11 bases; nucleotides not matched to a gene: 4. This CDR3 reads CASSRTSGGLELFF. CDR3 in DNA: TGTGCCAGCAGCCGGACTAGCGGGGGGTTAGAGCTGTTTTTT. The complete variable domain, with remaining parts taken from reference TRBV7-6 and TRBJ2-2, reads GAGVSQSPRYKVTKRGQDVALRCDPISGHVSLYWYRQALGQGPEFLTYFNYEAQQDKSGLPNDRFSAERPEGSISTLTIQRTEQRDSAMYRCASSRTSGGLELFFGEGSRLTVL.

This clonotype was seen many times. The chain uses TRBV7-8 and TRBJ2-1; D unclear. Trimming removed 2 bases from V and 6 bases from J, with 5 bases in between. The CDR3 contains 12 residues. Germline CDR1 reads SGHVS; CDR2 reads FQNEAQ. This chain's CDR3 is CASSLSPNEQFF. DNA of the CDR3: TGTGCCAGCAGCTTATCCCCCAATGAGCAGTTCTTC.

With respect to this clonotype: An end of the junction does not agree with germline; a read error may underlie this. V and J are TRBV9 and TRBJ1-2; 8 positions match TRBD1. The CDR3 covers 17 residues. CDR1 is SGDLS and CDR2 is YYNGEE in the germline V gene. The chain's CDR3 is CASSVGPHPQGDYGYTF. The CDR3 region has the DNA TGTGCCAGCAGCGTAGGTCCCCACCCACAGGGGGACTATGGCTATACCTTC.

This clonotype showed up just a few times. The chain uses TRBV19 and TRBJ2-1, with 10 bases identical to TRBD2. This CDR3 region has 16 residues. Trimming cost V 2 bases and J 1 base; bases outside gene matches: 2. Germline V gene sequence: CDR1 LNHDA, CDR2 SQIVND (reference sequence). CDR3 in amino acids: CASSISSGGSYNEQFF. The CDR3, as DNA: TGTGCCAGTAGTATATCTAGCGGGGGTTCCTACAATGAGCAGTTCTTC.

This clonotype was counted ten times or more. CDR3 region: CASSLYSGGITGELFF. CDR3 nucleotide sequence: TGTGCCAGCAGCTTATATAGCGGGGGGATCACCGGGGAGCTGTTTTTT. The genes are TRBV7-8 and TRBJ2-2, with TRBD2 identical over 10 bases. V gave up 2 bases and J gave up 4 bases; unmatched junction bases: 4. The CDR3 contains 16 residues. Germline V gives CDR1 SGHVS, CDR2 FQNEAQ.

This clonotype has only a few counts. CDR3: CASSPSGTVNEKLFF. CDR3 DNA: TGTGCCAGCAGTCCGAGCGGGACGGTGAATGAAAAACTGTTTTTT. This chain uses TRBV27 with TRBJ1-4; D might be TRBD1 (5 bases). Per the germline V gene, CDR1 is MNHEY and CDR2 is SMNVEV (reference sequence). CDR3 length: 15 amino acids. Trimming removed 5 bases at V and 5 bases at J, with 15 bases between.

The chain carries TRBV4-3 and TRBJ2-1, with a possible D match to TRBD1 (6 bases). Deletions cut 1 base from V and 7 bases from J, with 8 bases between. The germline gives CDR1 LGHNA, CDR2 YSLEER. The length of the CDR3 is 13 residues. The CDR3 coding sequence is TGCGCCAGCAGCCAAGGGACAGTTAATGAGCAGTTCTTC. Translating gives CASSQGTVNEQFF.

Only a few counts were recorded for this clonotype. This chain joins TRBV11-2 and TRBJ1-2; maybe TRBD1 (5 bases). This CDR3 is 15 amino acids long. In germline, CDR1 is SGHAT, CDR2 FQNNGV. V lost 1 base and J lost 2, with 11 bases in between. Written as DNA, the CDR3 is TGTGCCAGCAGCTTAGGGTGGGGGAGCAACTATGGCTACACCTTC. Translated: CASSLGWGSNYGYTF.

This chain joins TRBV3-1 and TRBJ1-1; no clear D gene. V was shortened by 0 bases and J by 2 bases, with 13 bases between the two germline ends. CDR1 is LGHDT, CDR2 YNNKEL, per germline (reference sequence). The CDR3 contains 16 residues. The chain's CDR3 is CASSQDQQEVNTEAFF. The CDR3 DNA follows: TGTGCCAGCAGCCAAGATCAGCAGGAGGTTAACACTGAAGCTTTCTTT. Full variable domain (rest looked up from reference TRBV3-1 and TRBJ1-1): DTAVSQTPKYLVTQMGNDKSIKCEQNLGHDTMYWYKQDSKKFLKIMFSYNNKELIINETVPNRFSPKSPDKAHLNLHINSLELGDSAVYFCASSQDQQEVNTEAFFGQGTRLTVV.

CDR3 nucleotide sequence: TGTGCCAGCAGTTTAGCCCCCGGGGCAGGGCTGCACAATGAGCAGTTCTTC. As protein: CASSLAPGAGLHNEQFF. This chain uses TRBV12-3 or TRBV12-4 with TRBJ2-1, with D perhaps being TRBD1 or TRBD2 (5 bases each). Trimming cost V 0 bases and J 5 bases, with 17 bases left between them. The CDR3 has 17 amino acids.

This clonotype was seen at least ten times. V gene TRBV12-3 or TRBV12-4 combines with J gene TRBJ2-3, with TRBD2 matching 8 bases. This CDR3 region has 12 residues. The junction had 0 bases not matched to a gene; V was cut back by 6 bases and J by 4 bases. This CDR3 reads CASRGLADTQYF. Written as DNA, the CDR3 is TGTGCCAGCAGGGGACTAGCAGATACGCAGTATTTT.

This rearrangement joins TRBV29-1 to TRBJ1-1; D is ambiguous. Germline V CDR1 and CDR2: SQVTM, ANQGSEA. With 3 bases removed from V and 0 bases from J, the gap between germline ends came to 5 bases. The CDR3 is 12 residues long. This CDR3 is CSVDRLNTEAFF. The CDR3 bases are TGCAGCGTTGACAGACTGAACACTGAAGCTTTCTTT.

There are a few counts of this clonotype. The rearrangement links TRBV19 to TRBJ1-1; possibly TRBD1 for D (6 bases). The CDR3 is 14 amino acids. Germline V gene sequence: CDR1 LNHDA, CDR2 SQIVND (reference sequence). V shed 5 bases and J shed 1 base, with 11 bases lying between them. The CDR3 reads CASSLQQGNTEAFF. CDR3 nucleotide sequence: TGTGCCAGTAGTCTCCAACAGGGGAACACTGAAGCTTTCTTT.

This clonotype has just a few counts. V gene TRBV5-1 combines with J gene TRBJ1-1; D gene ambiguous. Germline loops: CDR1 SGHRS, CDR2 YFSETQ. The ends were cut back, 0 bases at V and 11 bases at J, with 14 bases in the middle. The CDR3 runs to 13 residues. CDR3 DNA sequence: TGCGCCAGCAGCTTGGGCTCCTACGAGACGGCTTTCTTT. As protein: CASSLGSYETAFF.

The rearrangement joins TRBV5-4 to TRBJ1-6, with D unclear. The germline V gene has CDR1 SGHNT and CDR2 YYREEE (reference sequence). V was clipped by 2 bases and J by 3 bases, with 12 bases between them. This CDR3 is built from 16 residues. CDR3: CASSFLGSHYNSPLHF. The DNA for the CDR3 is TGTGCCAGCAGCTTTCTAGGCTCCCACTATAATTCACCCCTCCACTTT.

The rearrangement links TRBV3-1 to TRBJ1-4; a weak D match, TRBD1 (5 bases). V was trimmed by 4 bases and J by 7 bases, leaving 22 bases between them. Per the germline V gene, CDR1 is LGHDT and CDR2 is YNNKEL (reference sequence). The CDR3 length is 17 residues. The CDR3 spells CASSRPLDPGSVEKLFF. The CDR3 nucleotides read TGTGCCAGCAGCCGGCCCCTCGACCCAGGGAGCGTTGAAAAACTGTTTTTT.

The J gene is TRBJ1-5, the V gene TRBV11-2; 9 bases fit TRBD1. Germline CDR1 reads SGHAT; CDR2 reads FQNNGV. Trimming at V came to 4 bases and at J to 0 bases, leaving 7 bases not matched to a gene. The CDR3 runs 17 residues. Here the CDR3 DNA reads TGTGCCAGCAGCTCCCGGGACAGGGCATATAGCAATCAGCCCCAGCATTTT. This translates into CASSSRDRAYSNQPQHF.

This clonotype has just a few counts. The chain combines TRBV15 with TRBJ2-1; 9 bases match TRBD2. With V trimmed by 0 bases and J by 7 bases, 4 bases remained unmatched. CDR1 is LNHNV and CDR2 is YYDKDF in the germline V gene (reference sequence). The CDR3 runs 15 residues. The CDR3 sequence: CATSRDGAGGNEQFF. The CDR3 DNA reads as TGTGCCACCAGCAGAGATGGGGCGGGGGGGAATGAGCAGTTCTTC.

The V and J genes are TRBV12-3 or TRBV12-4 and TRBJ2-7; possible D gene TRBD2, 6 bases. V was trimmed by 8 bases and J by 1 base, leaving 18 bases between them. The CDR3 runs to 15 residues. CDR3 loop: CASGDGGAPSYEQYF. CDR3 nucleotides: TGTGCCAGCGGTGATGGCGGGGCCCCGTCCTACGAGCAGTACTTC.

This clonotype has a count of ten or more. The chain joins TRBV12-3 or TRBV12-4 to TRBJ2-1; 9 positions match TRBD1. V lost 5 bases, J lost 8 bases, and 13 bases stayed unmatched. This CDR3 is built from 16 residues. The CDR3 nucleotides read TGTGCCAGCAGTAAAACAGACAGGGGGAATCCGGATGAGCAGTTCTTC. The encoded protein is CASSKTDRGNPDEQFF.

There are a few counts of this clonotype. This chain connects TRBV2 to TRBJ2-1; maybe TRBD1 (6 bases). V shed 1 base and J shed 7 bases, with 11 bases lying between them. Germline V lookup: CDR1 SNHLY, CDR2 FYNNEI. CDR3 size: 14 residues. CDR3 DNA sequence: TGTGCCAGCAGTGAAGGGAACAGGGCTAATGAGCAGTTCTTC. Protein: CASSEGNRANEQFF.

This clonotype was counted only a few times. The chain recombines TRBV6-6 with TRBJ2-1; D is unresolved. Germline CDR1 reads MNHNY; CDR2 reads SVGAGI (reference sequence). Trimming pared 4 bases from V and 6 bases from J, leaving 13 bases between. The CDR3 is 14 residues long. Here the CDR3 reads CASSSTPPFNEQFF. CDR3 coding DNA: TGTGCCAGCAGTTCTACACCACCGTTCAATGAGCAGTTCTTC.

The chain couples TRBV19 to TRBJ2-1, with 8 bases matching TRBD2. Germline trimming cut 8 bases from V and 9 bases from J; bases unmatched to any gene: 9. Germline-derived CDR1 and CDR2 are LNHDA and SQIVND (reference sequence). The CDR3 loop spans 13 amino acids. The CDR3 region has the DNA TGTGCCAGTCGACTAGCGCCTGTGGGTGAGCAGTTCTTC. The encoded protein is CASRLAPVGEQFF.

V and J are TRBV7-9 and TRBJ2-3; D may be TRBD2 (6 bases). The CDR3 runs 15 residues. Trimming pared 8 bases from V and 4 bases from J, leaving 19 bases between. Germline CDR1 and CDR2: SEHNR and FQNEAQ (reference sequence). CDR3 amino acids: CASVKREVWADTQYF. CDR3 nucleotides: TGTGCCAGCGTCAAAAGGGAGGTTTGGGCAGATACGCAGTATTTT.

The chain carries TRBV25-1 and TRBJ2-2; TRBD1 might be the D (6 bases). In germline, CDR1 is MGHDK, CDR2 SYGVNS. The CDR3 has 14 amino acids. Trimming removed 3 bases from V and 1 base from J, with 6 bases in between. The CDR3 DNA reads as TGTGCCAGCAGTGAGGACAGGAACACCGGGGAGCTGTTTTTT. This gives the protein CASSEDRNTGELFF.

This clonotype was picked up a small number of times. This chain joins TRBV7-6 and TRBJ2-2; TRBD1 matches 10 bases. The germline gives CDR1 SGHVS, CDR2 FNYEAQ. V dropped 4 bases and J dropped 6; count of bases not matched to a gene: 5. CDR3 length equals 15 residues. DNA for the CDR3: TGTGCCAGCAGCTCCTCGGGACAGGGGTCCGGGGAGCTGTTTTTT. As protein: CASSSSGQGSGELFF.

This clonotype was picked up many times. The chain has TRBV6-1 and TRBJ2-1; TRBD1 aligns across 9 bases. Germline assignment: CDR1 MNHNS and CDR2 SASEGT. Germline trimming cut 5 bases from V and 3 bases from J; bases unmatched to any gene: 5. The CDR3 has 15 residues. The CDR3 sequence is CASSPGTGFYNEQFF. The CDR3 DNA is TGTGCCAGCAGTCCCGGGACAGGGTTCTACAATGAGCAGTTCTTC.